The present TCR beta chain was sequenced within a study of blood T cell repertoires in COVID-19. Across the whole study: The cDNA or gDNA used as material had been derived from T cells, B-cell-depleted T cells, or PBMCs.

Those enrolled, adults aged roughly 18 to 100 years, came from about two dozen US areas. The assay was immunoSEQ multiplex PCR, and TCRdb's table has in-frame clones only and misses some. The sample lists hundreds of thousands of clones; around 83% were seen once. Germline V lookup: CDR1 GTSNPN, CDR2 SVGIG (reference sequence). The CDR3 runs to 14 residues. Trimming cost V 1 base and J 3 bases, with 12 bases left between them. The V call is TRBV30, the J call TRBJ1-2, with D possibly being TRBD1 (6 bases). This receptor was taken from a man in his forties who had been exposed to COVID-19. Sequences were obtained from PBMCs or T cells enriched from blood (not recorded which). The CDR3 DNA sequence: TGTGCCTGGAGTGGAAAACAGGGAGACTATGGCTACACCTTC. Protein sequence: CAWSGKQGDYGYTF. The full variable domain, in which reference TRBV30 and TRBJ1-2 provide the parts outside the CDR3, is SQTIHQWPATLVQPVGSPLSLECTVEGTSNPNLYWYRQAAGRGLQLLFYSVGIGQISSEVPQNLSASRPQDRQFILSSKKLLLSDSGFYLCAWSGKQGDYGYTFGSGTRLTVV.